A selection of T cell receptor beta chains follows, all from one sample in a study of T cell responses to AZD1222 COVID-19 vaccine. The data were produced by immunoSEQ multiplex PCR, yet TCRdb's version contains in-frame clones alone and is incomplete. The sample consists of roughly 120,000 clones, approximately 85% of them appearing once. Material: peripheral blood, obtained on day 0 of AZD1222 vaccination. Receptor source: an adult in good health. Each CDR3 is given with its conserved first and last residue. Each record gives: V gene, D gene, J gene, clone size, CDR3 DNA, CDR3 protein. The D gene is left open where the match is weak. Clone sizes are given selectively: once, few, many, or a class where the clone is expanded.

v_gene: TRBV28; d_gene: TRBD1; j_gene: TRBJ1-2; abundance: -; CDR3nt: TGTGCCAGCTGCATATCAGGGGGCCCCTATGGCTACACCTTC; CDR3aa: CASCISGGPYGYTF
v_gene: TRBV4-3; d_gene: -; j_gene: TRBJ2-5; abundance: -; CDR3nt: TGCGCCAGCAGCCAAGACCCGGGCCAAGAGACCCAGTACTTC; CDR3aa: CASSQDPGQETQYF
v_gene: TRBV24-1; d_gene: -; j_gene: TRBJ2-1; abundance: -; CDR3nt: TGTGCCACCAGTCCTGGGGGTAGGATGAGCTCCTACAATGAGCAGTTCTTC; CDR3aa: CATSPGGRMSSYNEQFF
v_gene: TRBV13; d_gene: -; j_gene: TRBJ1-2; abundance: -; CDR3nt: TGTGCCAGCAGCAAGGGGGTCAACTATGGCTACACCTTC; CDR3aa: CASSKGVNYGYTF
v_gene: TRBV7-2; d_gene: TRBD2; j_gene: TRBJ2-1; abundance: -; CDR3nt: TGTGCCAGCCCCAGGGGGGGGACTAGCGGGACAAATGAGCAGTTCTTC; CDR3aa: CASPRGGTSGTNEQFF
v_gene: TRBV24-1; d_gene: -; j_gene: TRBJ2-3; abundance: -; CDR3nt: TGTGCCACCGGAGAGGGGGGGAGCACAGATACGCAGTATTTT; CDR3aa: CATGEGGSTDTQYF
v_gene: TRBV4-1; d_gene: -; j_gene: TRBJ2-3; abundance: -; CDR3nt: TGCGCCAGCAGCCAACCCGATGGGAGGAGGGCAGATACGCAGTATTTT; CDR3aa: CASSQPDGRRADTQYF
v_gene: TRBV7-2; d_gene: -; j_gene: TRBJ1-6; abundance: -; CDR3nt: TGTGCCAGCAGCGCGACGAATTCACCCCTCCACTTT; CDR3aa: CASSATNSPLHF
v_gene: TRBV14; d_gene: -; j_gene: TRBJ2-1; abundance: -; CDR3nt: TGTGCCAGCAGCTTCAAGCTTGGGGTCTACAATGAGCAGTTCTTC; CDR3aa: CASSFKLGVYNEQFF
v_gene: TRBV19; d_gene: -; j_gene: TRBJ2-3; abundance: -; CDR3nt: TGTGCCAGTAGTATAGATCGGGACAATTTCACAGATACGCAGTATTTT; CDR3aa: CASSIDRDNFTDTQYF
v_gene: TRBV30; d_gene: TRBD1; j_gene: TRBJ1-2; abundance: -; CDR3nt: TGTGCCTGGAGGTACGGCAGGGGGCCTGGCTATGGCTACACCTTC; CDR3aa: CAWRYGRGPGYGYTF
v_gene: TRBV6-5; d_gene: -; j_gene: TRBJ2-1; abundance: -; CDR3nt: TGTGCCAGCAGTTACCAGGGGTCTGGGTGGAATGAGCAGTTCTTC; CDR3aa: CASSYQGSGWNEQFF
v_gene: TRBV6-4; d_gene: TRBD2; j_gene: TRBJ2-3; abundance: -; CDR3nt: TGTGCCAGCAGTGGGCTAGCGGGAGGGACAGATACGCAGTATTTT; CDR3aa: CASSGLAGGTDTQYF
v_gene: TRBV30; d_gene: TRBD2; j_gene: TRBJ2-3; abundance: -; CDR3nt: TGTGCCTGGGGACCAGCGGGAGGGCGGGATACGCAGTATTTT; CDR3aa: CAWGPAGGRDTQYF
v_gene: TRBV9; d_gene: -; j_gene: TRBJ1-4; abundance: -; CDR3nt: TGTGCCAGCAGCGTAGGACCCCTGGGGGATGAAAAACTGTTTTTT; CDR3aa: CASSVGPLGDEKLFF
v_gene: TRBV6-5; d_gene: TRBD1; j_gene: TRBJ2-5; abundance: -; CDR3nt: TGTGCCAGCAGAAGGGACAGGGCTCGAGAGACCCAGTACTTC; CDR3aa: CASRRDRARETQYF
v_gene: TRBV7-8; d_gene: -; j_gene: TRBJ1-2; abundance: -; CDR3nt: TGTGCCAGCAGCTTAGTATCCAGTGGCTATGGCTACACCTTC; CDR3aa: CASSLVSSGYGYTF
v_gene: TRBV18; d_gene: TRBD2; j_gene: TRBJ2-5; abundance: few; CDR3nt: TGTGCCAGCTCACCGGGACTACAAGAGACCCAGTACTTC; CDR3aa: CASSPGLQETQYF
v_gene: TRBV5-1; d_gene: TRBD1; j_gene: TRBJ2-7; abundance: -; CDR3nt: TGCGCCAGCAGCTCACGGACAGGGGCCTACGAGCAGTACTTC; CDR3aa: CASSSRTGAYEQYF
v_gene: TRBV9; d_gene: -; j_gene: TRBJ2-6; abundance: once; CDR3nt: TGTGCCAGCAGCGTCAGGAACTCTGGGGCCAACGTCCTGACTTTC; CDR3aa: CASSVRNSGANVLTF
v_gene: TRBV7-9; d_gene: -; j_gene: TRBJ2-3; abundance: -; CDR3nt: TGTGCCAGCAGCTCAGGTGATGGGGGTGGGATCACAGATACGCAGTATTTT; CDR3aa: CASSSGDGGGITDTQYF
v_gene: TRBV7-3; d_gene: -; j_gene: TRBJ2-5; abundance: -; CDR3nt: TGTGCCAGCAGCTTGGTATCTAGTCAAGAGACCCAGTACTTC; CDR3aa: CASSLVSSQETQYF
v_gene: TRBV15; d_gene: TRBD2; j_gene: TRBJ2-3; abundance: -; CDR3nt: TGTGCCACCAGTGCGGGAGGAAGCACAGATACGCAGTATTTT; CDR3aa: CATSAGGSTDTQYF
v_gene: TRBV6-4; d_gene: -; j_gene: TRBJ1-5; abundance: -; CDR3nt: TGTGCCAGCAGTGATTGCTGGGGGGCAGGGAATCAGCCCCAGCATTTT; CDR3aa: CASSDCWGAGNQPQHF
v_gene: TRBV12-5; d_gene: -; j_gene: TRBJ2-7; abundance: -; CDR3nt: TGTGCTAGTGGTTTGGTACAGGTCGGGGCGACCTACGAGCAGTACTTC; CDR3aa: CASGLVQVGATYEQYF
v_gene: TRBV29-1; d_gene: -; j_gene: TRBJ1-2; abundance: -; CDR3nt: TGCAGCGTTTGGCCCACGGTGGATGGCTACACCTTC; CDR3aa: CSVWPTVDGYTF
v_gene: TRBV5-1; d_gene: -; j_gene: TRBJ1-5; abundance: -; CDR3nt: TGCGCCAGCAGCTGGGCGGGGGATCAGCCCCAGCATTTT; CDR3aa: CASSWAGDQPQHF
v_gene: TRBV10-3; d_gene: -; j_gene: TRBJ1-1; abundance: -; CDR3nt: TGTGCCATCAGCCGGGCTTACACTGAAGCTTTCTTT; CDR3aa: CAISRAYTEAFF
v_gene: TRBV3-1/TRBV3-2; d_gene: -; j_gene: TRBJ1-5; abundance: -; CDR3nt: TGTGCCAGCAGCCCAGGACGTTATCAGCCCCAGCATTTT; CDR3aa: CASSPGRYQPQHF
v_gene: TRBV3-1/TRBV3-2; d_gene: TRBD1; j_gene: TRBJ1-6; abundance: -; CDR3nt: TGTGCCAGCAGCCCTAGCCCCGACAGGGGTGGATTTCGTTCACCCCTCCACTTT; CDR3aa: CASSPSPDRGGFRSPLHF